Below, 2 T cell receptor beta chains from the same sample are listed, as sequenced in a study of somatic mutations in cytotoxic T cells in rheumatoid arthritis. Clones were read by immunoSEQ multiplex PCR, and TCRdb kept only the in-frame ones, dropping some. The sample has more than 10,000 clones, approximately 70% seen once; the top ten hold about 40%. Sequencing used CD8+ T cells sorted from blood. The origin of the receptors is a man in his 60s in good health.

The V and J genes are TRBV5-6 and TRBJ1-1; 7 nucleotides line up with TRBD1. The trim removed 4 bases at V and 1 base at J, leaving 4 bases unmatched. The CDR3 totals 14 residues. Germline V lookup: CDR1 SGHDT, CDR2 YYEEEE. CDR3 nucleotides: TGTGCCAGCAGCCCCGACAGGGAGAACACTGAAGCTTTCTTT. It specifies CASSPDRENTEAFF.

The genes are TRBV13 and TRBJ2-7; 7 nucleotides match TRBD2. The J segment lost 7 bases and the V segment lost 1 base, leaving 4 bases of the junction unmatched. CDR1 and CDR2 (germline): PRHDT, FYEKMQ (reference sequence). The CDR3 extends over 13 amino acids. The CDR3 bases are TGTGCCAGCAGCTTAGAAGGGGAGGGGGAGCAGTACTTC. It specifies CASSLEGEGEQYF. Full variable domain (missing parts from reference TRBV13 and TRBJ2-7): AAGVIQSPRHLIKEKRETATLKCYPIPRHDTVYWYQQGPGQDPQFLISFYEKMQSDKGSIPDRFSAQQFSDYHSELNMSSLELGDSALYFCASSLEGEGEQYFGPGTRLTVT.